A single sample gave rise to the 21 T cell receptor beta chains below, sequenced in a study of early T cells in non-severe SARS-CoV-2 infection. TCRdb used MiXCR to reprocess the 5' RACE reads, holding one entry per CDR3 protein. The table records about 90,000 distinct CDR3 sequences, approximately 12% of them present only once. Sequenced material: whole blood, taken at baseline. The receptors derive from an adult who was a healthcare worker with PCR-confirmed SARS-CoV-2 infection or an uninfected control (not recorded which).

A few counts support this clonotype. This sequence joins TRBV20-1 and TRBJ1-2, with TRBD1 matching over 8 bases. Per the germline V gene, CDR1 is DFQATT and CDR2 is SNEGSKA (reference sequence). J lost 4 bases, V lost 6 bases, and 10 bases had no gene match. The CDR3 has 14 residues. The CDR3 coding sequence is TGCAGTGCCTCCGAGCAGGGGGCCTTCTATGGCTACACCTTC. Its translation: CSASEQGAFYGYTF.

This clonotype was counted between two and nine times. The chain combines TRBV20-1 with TRBJ2-1, with unresolved D. With 3 bases removed from V and 1 base from J, the gap between germline ends came to 7 bases. The CDR3 is 13 residues long. Germline V lookup: CDR1 DFQATT, CDR2 SNEGSKA (reference sequence). The CDR3 coding sequence is TGCAGTGCTAGTTTGGGGTCCTACAATGAGCAGTTCTTC. Residues: CSASLGSYNEQFF.

The V call is TRBV10-3, the J call TRBJ2-5; TRBD2 agrees at 9 bases. Germline V CDR1 and CDR2: ENHRY, SYGVKD. The CDR3 sequence is 19 residues long. V dropped 3 bases and J dropped 0; count of bases not matched to a gene: 14. CDR3 nucleotides: TGTGCCATCAGTGACCTCCCCCTTCGACTAGCGGCGTACCAAGAGACCCAGTACTTC. Its protein product is CAISDLPLRLAAYQETQYF.

V gene TRBV18 combines with J gene TRBJ2-1; no clear D. Germline CDR1 is KGHSH and CDR2 is LQKENI. The CDR3 covers 16 residues. The V end was cut by 3 bases, the J end by 6 bases, with 18 bases between. The CDR3 DNA is TGTGCCAGCTCACCCCAACGCCGGCCTAATAGCAATGAGCAGTTCTTC. It specifies CASSPQRRPNSNEQFF.

The chain joins TRBV10-3 to TRBJ2-2; no clear D gene. V lost 3 bases to trimming and J lost 5 bases, with 4 bases between them. CDR1 is ENHRY, CDR2 SYGVKD, per germline. This CDR3 is 12 amino acids long. The CDR3: CAISDMTGELFF. Written as DNA, the CDR3 is TGTGCCATCAGTGATATGACCGGGGAGCTGTTTTTT.

This clonotype was observed many times. J is TRBJ1-4 and V is TRBV27; a possible D gene is TRBD1 (6 bases). This CDR3 region has 15 residues. Germline CDR1 reads MNHEY; CDR2 reads SMNVEV (reference sequence). Trimming shortened V by 5 bases and J by 7 bases, and 17 bases separated the two germline ends. DNA for the CDR3: TGTGCCAGCAGTCCCCCCGACAGGATCGGTGAAAAACTGTTTTTT. As protein: CASSPPDRIGEKLFF.

This clonotype came up many times. The rearrangement links TRBV7-2 to TRBJ2-7; TRBD1 agrees at 7 bases. This CDR3 contains 13 residues. The germline V gene has CDR1 SGHTA and CDR2 FQGNSA. J lost 11 bases, V lost 5 bases, and 12 bases had no gene match. Written as DNA, the CDR3 is TGTGCCAGCAGCCCAACCCGACAGGGTTGGAAGTACTTC. It codes for CASSPTRQGWKYF.

This clonotype showed up just a few times. The V and J genes are TRBV12-3 or TRBV12-4 and TRBJ1-2; D uncertain. Trimming pared 1 base from V and 0 bases from J, leaving 3 bases between. The CDR3 runs 13 residues. The CDR3 sequence: CASSLGANYGYTF. The CDR3 DNA follows: TGTGCCAGCAGTTTAGGGGCTAACTATGGCTACACCTTC.

This clonotype was detected a few times. The chain carries TRBV6-2 or TRBV6-3 and TRBJ2-7; TRBD2 matches at 10 bases. The CDR3 sequence is 16 residues long. V lost 5 bases and J lost 0; bases outside the gene matches: 7. CDR1 is MNHEY and CDR2 is SVGEGT in the germline V gene. This CDR3 is CASSEDSGGFSYEQYF. The CDR3 DNA reads as TGTGCCAGCAGTGAGGATAGCGGGGGGTTCTCCTACGAGCAGTACTTC.

Many counts were recorded for this clonotype. The chain employs TRBV6-6 and TRBJ2-2; D is possibly TRBD2 (5 bases). CDR3 length: 19 amino acids. Germline lookup yields CDR1 MNHNY and CDR2 SVGAGI (reference sequence). V was clipped by 4 bases and J by 0 bases, with 21 bases between them. The CDR3: CASSLALAPGRANTGELFF. CDR3 DNA sequence: TGTGCCAGCAGTTTAGCTCTAGCACCGGGTCGGGCGAACACCGGGGAGCTGTTTTTT.

This clonotype has only one observation. This sequence joins TRBV10-3 and TRBJ1-2, with D possibly TRBD1 on 5 matching bases. Trimming took 4 bases from V and 2 from J, leaving 11 bases between them. Germline assignment: CDR1 ENHRY and CDR2 SYGVKD. CDR3 length: 14 amino acids. This chain's CDR3 is CAISGLQENYGYTF. The CDR3 DNA sequence: TGTGCCATCAGTGGACTACAGGAGAACTATGGCTACACCTTC.

The sample holds a few counts of this clonotype. The V call is TRBV18, the J call TRBJ2-3, with D possibly being TRBD1 (6 bases). V shed 4 bases and J shed 4 bases, with 12 bases lying between them. This CDR3 contains 14 residues. Germline CDR1 and CDR2: KGHSH and LQKENI. The CDR3 loop reads CASSHRAVPDTQYF. The CDR3 DNA follows: TGTGCCAGCTCACACAGGGCTGTGCCAGATACGCAGTATTTT.

The V and J genes are TRBV10-1 and TRBJ1-1, with TRBD1 as a possible D gene (5 bases). Germline V gene sequence: CDR1 WNHNN, CDR2 SYGVQD (reference sequence). CDR3 length: 13 residues. Trimming stripped 3 bases from V and 4 bases from J, with 9 bases between. The DNA for the CDR3 is TGCGCCAGCAGTGATAGTAGGGGCACTGAAGCTTTCTTT. It encodes CASSDSRGTEAFF.

In this sample, this clonotype turned up many times. V and J are TRBV28 and TRBJ1-1; D not resolved. The CDR3 loop spans 15 amino acids. Between the trimmed V and J ends, which lost 10 bases and 2 bases, there was a span of 20 bases. The germline V gene encodes CDR1 MDHEN and CDR2 SYDVKM. The CDR3 protein is CATMDTWTANTEAFF. The CDR3 bases are TGTGCCACCATGGATACCTGGACGGCAAACACTGAAGCTTTCTTT.

There are many counts of this clonotype. The chain has TRBV4-1 and TRBJ2-7; D possibly matches TRBD1 or TRBD2 (5 bases each). Germline CDR1 MGHRA, CDR2 YSYEKL. V was shortened by 3 bases and J by 2 bases, with 11 bases between the two germline ends. The CDR3 is 14 residues long. The CDR3 reads CASSQWDGPYEQYF. In DNA form, the CDR3 reads TGCGCCAGCAGCCAGTGGGACGGCCCCTACGAGCAGTACTTC.

This clonotype has just a few counts. The chain carries TRBV18 and TRBJ2-7; perhaps TRBD1 as D (5 bases). The CDR3 runs 14 residues. Trimming took 3 bases from V and 0 from J, leaving 9 bases between them. The germline V gene has CDR1 KGHSH and CDR2 LQKENI. CDR3 region: CASSPDKSSYEQYF. Here the CDR3 DNA reads TGTGCCAGCTCACCGGACAAGAGCTCCTACGAGCAGTACTTC.

This clonotype came up a few times. The chain uses TRBV29-1 and TRBJ2-1; D perhaps matches TRBD2 (6 bases). V lost 7 bases, J lost 5 bases, and 15 bases lay in between. This CDR3 is 13 amino acids long. From germline, CDR1 is SQVTM and CDR2 ANQGSEA. The CDR3 is CSAERGLDNEQFF. In DNA, the CDR3 is TGCAGCGCGGAGAGGGGACTTGACAATGAGCAGTTCTTC.

CDR3 coding DNA: TGTGCCAGCAGCGCTTTCGACAGGCTAGCGGGAGATGAGCAGTACTTC. Encoded protein: CASSAFDRLAGDEQYF. The chain combines TRBV9 with TRBJ2-7; 10 nucleotides line up with TRBD2. Per germline, CDR1 SGDLS and CDR2 YYNGEE. Losses at the gene ends were 3 bases for V and 7 bases for J; bases not matched to a gene: 13. The CDR3 is 16 amino acids.

This chain joins TRBV9 and TRBJ2-3; D gene uncertain. V lost 6 bases and J 2 bases, leaving 10 bases between the germline ends. Germline CDR1 and CDR2: SGDLS and YYNGEE. The length of the CDR3 is 13 residues. DNA for the CDR3: TGTGCCAGCACCAGAGGAATCACAGATACGCAGTATTTT. This codes for CASTRGITDTQYF.

This clonotype was recorded many times. The rearrangement joins TRBV30 to TRBJ2-7; 7 bases match TRBD2. Germline V gene lookup returns CDR1 GTSNPN and CDR2 SVGIG (reference sequence). This CDR3 has 11 amino acids. Trimming at V came to 2 bases and at J to 6 bases, leaving 1 base not matched to a gene. This chain's CDR3 is CAWSWEGEQYF. The CDR3 DNA follows: TGTGCCTGGAGTTGGGAGGGCGAGCAGTACTTC. The full variable domain, in which reference TRBV30 and TRBJ2-7 provide the parts outside the CDR3, is SQTIHQWPATLVQPVGSPLSLECTVEGTSNPNLYWYRQAAGRGLQLLFYSVGIGQISSEVPQNLSASRPQDRQFILSSKKLLLSDSGFYLCAWSWEGEQYFGPGTRLTVT.

This clonotype has at least ten counts. The rearrangement uses TRBV5-4 and TRBJ2-5; 7 bases are a match to TRBD2. The germline gives CDR1 SGHNT, CDR2 YYREEE (reference sequence). This CDR3 region has 17 residues. The V gene end was trimmed by 5 bases and the J gene end by 3 bases; junction bases not matched to a gene: 16. The CDR3 loop is CASSWAGRGGFEETQYF. As DNA, the CDR3 is TGTGCCAGCAGTTGGGCCGGGCGCGGGGGATTCGAAGAGACCCAGTACTTC.